Listed here are 14 T cell receptor beta chains from one sample, sequenced in a study of Ad26.COV2.S vaccination and SARS-CoV-2 variants. As for treatment: about 20 received Ad26.COV2.S at low or high dose, single or two shots; about five received placebo; per-sample allocation not given. Collection of the samples took place on day 63 after the first injection of vaccine or placebo. Here immunoSEQ multiplex PCR was the method, and the copy in TCRdb shows in-frame clones only, minus some. The sample has about 350,000 clones, around 89% seen once. This specimen was peripheral blood, taken in a trial of Ad26.COV2.S vaccine versus placebo. The receptors were gathered from a person aged 18-60 years who received the Ad26.COV2.S COVID-19 vaccine or a placebo.

The chain combines TRBV4-3 with TRBJ2-1, with D perhaps matching TRBD2 (6 bases). V lost 0 bases to trimming and J lost 10 bases, with 10 bases between them. This CDR3 contains 13 residues. Germline assignment: CDR1 LGHNA and CDR2 YSLEER. The CDR3 DNA follows: TGCGCCAGCAGCCAAGAAGTTGCGGGGGAGCAGTTCTTC. This sequence encodes CASSQEVAGEQFF.

The V call is TRBV29-1, the J call TRBJ2-1, with 9 bases identical to TRBD2. The CDR3 covers 16 residues. Germline V gives CDR1 SQVTM, CDR2 ANQGSEA. V gave up 6 bases and J gave up 8 bases; unmatched junction bases: 17. The CDR3 coding sequence is TGCAGCGTCCCCGGGGGGCTAGCGGGGTCCTTCGATGAGCAGTTCTTC. Its protein is CSVPGGLAGSFDEQFF.

To note about this clone: Within the sample, other DNA sequences also encode this same CDR3. The chain couples TRBV5-1 to TRBJ1-2; D unresolved. The ends were cut back, 0 bases at V and 0 bases at J, with 3 bases in the middle. The V gene's germline CDR1 is SGHRS and CDR2 YFSETQ. This CDR3 has 13 residues. This CDR3 reads CASSLDSNYGYTF. The CDR3 DNA follows: TGCGCCAGCAGCTTGGATTCTAACTATGGCTACACCTTC.

The chain joins TRBV4-3 to TRBJ1-6; no clear D. The V gene's germline CDR1 is LGHNA and CDR2 YSLEER. The CDR3 spans 15 residues. The V gene lost 0 bases and the J gene lost 7 bases, with 10 bases spanning the gap. The DNA for the CDR3 is TGCGCCAGCAGCCAAGAGGCAGAAACCAATTCACCCCTCCACTTT. Its protein is CASSQEAETNSPLHF.

The chain employs TRBV27 and TRBJ1-2; 7 bases line up with TRBD1. The germline V gene encodes CDR1 MNHEY and CDR2 SMNVEV (reference sequence). With V trimmed by 5 bases and J by 2 bases, 8 bases remained unmatched. The CDR3 length is 15 residues. CDR3 in DNA: TGTGCCAGCAGTCCCTCGGACAGGAAGAACTATGGCTACACCTTC. This translates into CASSPSDRKNYGYTF.

The chain uses TRBV5-1 and TRBJ2-2; TRBD2 is a possible D gene (5 bases). The CDR3 contains 15 residues. The V end lost 5 bases, the J end lost 0 bases, and 11 bases lay between the germline ends. In germline, CDR1 is SGHRS, CDR2 YFSETQ. Here the CDR3 reads CASRGDGSNTGELFF. The DNA of the CDR3 is TGCGCCAGCAGGGGAGATGGATCGAACACCGGGGAGCTGTTTTTT.

In this sample, this clone turned up once. V and J are TRBV2 and TRBJ2-3, with 8 bases fitting TRBD1. V shed 7 bases, J shed 2 bases, and the junction held 5 bases outside the gene matches. There are 14 residues in the CDR3. Germline CDR1 is SNHLY and CDR2 is FYNNEI. The CDR3 region has the DNA TGTGCCAGCACCGGACAGGGAAACACAGATACGCAGTATTTT. Protein sequence: CASTGQGNTDTQYF. The full variable domain, completed using reference TRBV2 and TRBJ2-3, is EPEVTQTPSHQVTQMGQEVILRCVPISNHLYFYWYRQILGQKVEFLVSFYNNEISEKSEIFDDQFSVERPDGSNFTLKIRSTKLEDSAMYFCASTGQGNTDTQYFGPGTRLTVL.

DNA for the CDR3: TGTGCCACCAGCAGAGGCTACTCGGGACAGAATATCAATCAGCCCCAGCATTTT. This encodes CATSRGYSGQNINQPQHF. V and J are TRBV15 and TRBJ1-5, with TRBD1 identical over 7 bases. Germline loops: CDR1 LNHNV, CDR2 YYDKDF (reference sequence). This CDR3 has 18 amino acids. V gave up 1 base and J gave up 3 bases; unmatched junction bases: 12. Drawing the rest from reference TRBV15 and TRBJ1-5, the complete variable domain is DAMVIQNPRYQVTQFGKPVTLSCSQTLNHNVMYWYQQKSSQAPKLLFHYYDKDFNNEADTPDNFQSRRPNTSFCFLDIRSPGLGDTAMYLCATSRGYSGQNINQPQHFGDGTRLSIL.

The CDR3 loop is CASSLMGDSGVYGYTF. The DNA of the CDR3 is TGTGCCAGCAGCTTGATGGGGGACAGTGGGGTCTATGGCTACACCTTC. This chain links TRBV5-8 with TRBJ1-2; TRBD1 matches at 7 bases. Germline loops: CDR1 SGHTS, CDR2 YDEGEE. Trimming took 1 base from V and 4 from J; bases not matched to a gene: 10. CDR3 length: 16 residues.

The J gene is TRBJ2-2, the V gene TRBV27, with D possibly being TRBD1 or TRBD2 (5 bases each). Looked up from germline, CDR1 is MNHEY and CDR2 is SMNVEV (reference sequence). The CDR3 consists of 16 residues. Trimming cost V 1 base and J 2 bases, with 11 bases left between them. The CDR3 DNA sequence: TGTGCCAGCAGTTTATGGGGGAGTATCAACACCGGGGAGCTGTTTTTT. This encodes CASSLWGSINTGELFF.

J is TRBJ2-7 and V is TRBV7-6, with 7 bases aligning to TRBD1. V lost 1 base, J lost 2 bases, and 2 bases stayed unmatched. Germline lookup yields CDR1 SGHVS and CDR2 FNYEAQ. The CDR3 is 14 amino acids. The CDR3 reads CASSLGGQTYEQYF. The CDR3 nucleotides are TGTGCCAGCAGCTTAGGGGGACAGACCTACGAGCAGTACTTC.

This clone has just one count. The chain links TRBV28 to TRBJ2-1; TRBD1 matches at 11 bases. The V gene's germline CDR1 is MDHEN and CDR2 SYDVKM. V was clipped by 3 bases and J by 6 bases; unmatched bases: 10. The CDR3 is made up of 17 amino acids. CDR3: CASSFLYRDRGINEQFF. The CDR3 DNA sequence: TGTGCCAGCAGTTTTCTCTACCGGGACAGGGGGATCAATGAGCAGTTCTTC.

V gene TRBV4-1 combines with J gene TRBJ2-7, with a possible D match to TRBD1 (6 bases). The V end was cut by 4 bases, the J end by 1 base, with 11 bases between. The CDR3 runs 14 residues. Germline-derived CDR1 and CDR2 are MGHRA and YSYEKL. The CDR3 nucleotides are TGCGCCAGCAGCCCGGGGCAGGGGTCCTACGAGCAGTACTTC. Translation: CASSPGQGSYEQYF.

The chain couples TRBV2 to TRBJ2-5; D ambiguous. Trimming took 1 base from V and 10 from J, leaving 13 bases between them. CDR3 length: 13 residues. CDR1 is SNHLY and CDR2 is FYNNEI in the germline V gene. In nucleotides, the CDR3 is TGTGCCAGCAGTGAAGAGTCGAGAAGGGACCAGTACTTC. This sequence encodes CASSEESRRDQYF.